This entry lists 3 T cell receptor beta chains sequenced from one sample in a study of technical replicates of blood from a handful of donors. Clones were read by immunoSEQ multiplex PCR, and TCRdb kept only the in-frame ones, dropping some. Of about 66,000 clones in the sample, roughly 92% are singletons; the top ten hold approximately 0.38%. The specimen sequenced was T cells isolated from PBMCs. The source of these receptors is a human donor in good health.

The gene calls are TRBV19 and TRBJ1-1; 7 bases match TRBD1. The J segment lost 4 bases and the V segment lost 4 bases, leaving 9 bases of the junction unmatched. This CDR3 has 15 residues. Germline CDR1 reads LNHDA; CDR2 reads SQIVND (reference sequence). CDR3 nucleotide sequence: TGTGCCAGTAGTAGACAGGGAAGAACGGGCACTGAAGCTTTCTTT. It yields the protein CASSRQGRTGTEAFF.

This clone appeared a single time. The chain couples TRBV4-3 to TRBJ2-7; 8 nucleotides agree with TRBD2. Per the germline V gene, CDR1 is LGHNA and CDR2 is YSLEER. This CDR3 contains 15 residues. The junction had 6 bases not matched to a gene; V was cut back by 1 base and J by 4 bases. The CDR3 sequence is CASSQAGGPQYEQYF. Written as DNA, the CDR3 is TGCGCCAGCAGCCAAGCGGGAGGGCCCCAGTACGAGCAGTACTTC.

The chain carries TRBV4-1 and TRBJ1-1, with D possibly TRBD1 on 5 matching bases. The CDR3 length is 14 residues. Germline V lookup: CDR1 MGHRA, CDR2 YSYEKL. V shed 3 bases and J shed 0 bases, with 8 bases lying between them. The CDR3 nucleotides read TGCGCCAGCAGCCAGGGACTGTTGAACACTGAAGCTTTCTTT. Translated: CASSQGLLNTEAFF.